This paragraph covers one TCR beta chain sequence. Its antigen is undetermined. Trimming removed 3 bases from V and 4 bases from J; junction bases left unmatched: 11. This CDR3 contains 17 residues. The germline V gene encodes CDR1 SGHKS and CDR2 YYEKEE (reference sequence). This entry belongs to a study of post-analysis software for immune sequencing data. Study-wide results and limits: Controls had lower frequencies than patients of 4 or 5 TRBV segments, which included TRBV5-6, TRBV5-1 and TRBV20-1.

The authors incorporated unique molecular identifiers into the TCR beta cDNA libraries. TCRdb re-called the PCR reads with MiXCR, one entry per CDR3 protein. The sample records hundreds of thousands of distinct CDR3 sequences, roughly three fifths being singletons. The V and J genes are TRBV5-5 and TRBJ2-1, with 9 nucleotides matching TRBD2. The sequenced sample consisted of blood. The sequence was obtained from a girl aged 2 to 9 with multiple sclerosis. The CDR3 DNA reads as TGTGCCAGCAGCTCCCTCCGTGCTAGCGGGATTTACAATGAGCAGTTCTTC. Translation gives CASSSLRASGIYNEQFF.